These 8 T cell receptor beta chains originate from one sample sequenced in a study of cytomegalovirus exposure and HLA in healthy donors. The PCR made use of 60 Vbeta and 13 Jbeta primers. Profiled with immunoSEQ multiplex PCR; TCRdb holds only in-frame clones, not every one. The table records 80,000 to 100,000 clones, around 85% of them present only once. The sequenced sample consisted of PBMCs. The receptors were gathered from a man in his forties in good health and CMV-seropositive.

This clone appeared a single time. The V call is TRBV5-6, the J call TRBJ2-5, with D tentatively TRBD2 (5 bases). Germline loops: CDR1 SGHDT, CDR2 YYEEEE. V lost 7 bases and J lost 1, with 11 bases in between. The CDR3 extends over 13 amino acids. This chain's CDR3 is CASAYGVQETQYF. CDR3 nucleotides: TGTGCCAGCGCGTACGGGGTCCAAGAGACCCAGTACTTC.

The gene calls are TRBV5-4 and TRBJ1-4, with D unclear. The germline V gene has CDR1 SGHNT and CDR2 YYREEE (reference sequence). There are 15 residues in the CDR3. V was pared by 0 bases and J by 2 bases, with 8 bases between. The CDR3 DNA sequence: TGTGCCAGCAGCTTGGGAGGAGGGACTAATGAAAAACTGTTTTTT. This codes for CASSLGGGTNEKLFF. The full variable domain, with the rest looked up from reference TRBV5-4 and TRBJ1-4, is ETGVTQSPTHLIKTRGQQVTLRCSSQSGHNTVSWYQQALGQGPQFIFQYYREEENGRGNFPPRFSGLQFPNYSSELNVNALELDDSALYLCASSLGGGTNEKLFFGSGTQLSVL.

This clone has more than one count but fewer than ten. V usage is TRBV10-3 and J usage is TRBJ2-3; 7 nucleotides align to TRBD2. Unmatched junction bases numbered 10, after V lost 6 bases and J lost 4 bases. The CDR3 length is 15 residues. CDR1 and CDR2 (germline): ENHRY, SYGVKD. Here the CDR3 DNA reads TGTGCCATCAGCCGAGTTGGGACTAACTCAGATACGCAGTATTTT. It is translated as CAISRVGTNSDTQYF.

The sample holds one count of this clone. This chain links TRBV7-9 with TRBJ2-2; 11 bases match TRBD2. Germline V CDR1 and CDR2: SEHNR, FQNEAQ (reference sequence). V shed 4 bases and J 0 bases; nucleotides not matched to a gene: 7. The CDR3 runs 18 residues. CDR3 loop: CASSSPTSGATNTGELFF. CDR3 coding DNA: TGTGCCAGCAGCTCCCCGACTAGCGGGGCGACGAACACCGGGGAGCTGTTTTTT.

This clone is a singleton in its sample. The sample contains more than one DNA sequence encoding this CDR3. This chain connects TRBV28 to TRBJ1-5; TRBD1 might be the D (6 bases). The germline V and J ends were trimmed by 4 bases and 7 bases, with 8 bases remaining between them. In germline, CDR1 is MDHEN, CDR2 SYDVKM. The CDR3 has 12 amino acids. The CDR3 spells CASSSQGQPQHF. The CDR3 DNA is TGTGCCAGCAGTTCCCAGGGGCAGCCCCAGCATTTT.

The chain has TRBV6-1 and TRBJ1-3, with D uncertain. V was cut by 1 base and J by 1 base, with 11 bases left in between. This CDR3 spans 16 amino acids. Germline assignment: CDR1 MNHNS and CDR2 SASEGT. The DNA for the CDR3 is TGTGCCAGCAGTGAAGGGTCGGGTACATCTGGAAACACCATATATTTT. As protein: CASSEGSGTSGNTIYF.

The genes are TRBV19 and TRBJ2-1; 13 bases map to TRBD2. The CDR3 covers 15 residues. Germline V gene lookup returns CDR1 LNHDA and CDR2 SQIVND (reference sequence). V shed 7 bases, J shed 6 bases, and the junction held 6 bases outside the gene matches. The CDR3 sequence is CASNRLAGGTNEQFF. DNA for the CDR3: TGTGCCAGTAACCGACTAGCGGGGGGCACCAATGAGCAGTTCTTC.

Only one count was recorded for this clone. This chain connects TRBV30 to TRBJ1-6; no definite D call. The length of the CDR3 is 12 residues. The germline V gene encodes CDR1 GTSNPN and CDR2 SVGIG (reference sequence). Trimming stripped 2 bases from V and 7 bases from J, with 6 bases between. The chain's CDR3 is CAWSQANSPLHF. The CDR3 region has the DNA TGTGCCTGGAGTCAGGCCAATTCACCCCTCCACTTT.